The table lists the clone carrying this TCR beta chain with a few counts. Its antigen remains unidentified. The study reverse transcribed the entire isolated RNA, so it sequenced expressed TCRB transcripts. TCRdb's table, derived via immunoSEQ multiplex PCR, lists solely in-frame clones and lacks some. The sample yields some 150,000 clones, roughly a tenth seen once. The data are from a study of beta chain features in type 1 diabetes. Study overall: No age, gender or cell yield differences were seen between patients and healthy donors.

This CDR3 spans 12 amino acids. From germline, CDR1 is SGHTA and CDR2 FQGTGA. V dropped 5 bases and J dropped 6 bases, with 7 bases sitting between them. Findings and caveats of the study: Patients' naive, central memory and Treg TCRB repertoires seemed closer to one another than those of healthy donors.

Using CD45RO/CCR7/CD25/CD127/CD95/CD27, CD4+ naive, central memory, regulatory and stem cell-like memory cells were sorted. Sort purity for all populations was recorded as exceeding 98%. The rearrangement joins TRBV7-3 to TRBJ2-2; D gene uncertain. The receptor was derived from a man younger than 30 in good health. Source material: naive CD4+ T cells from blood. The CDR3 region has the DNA TGTGCCAGCAGCCCTCGGGCCGGGGAGCTGTTTTTT. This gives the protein CASSPRAGELFF.